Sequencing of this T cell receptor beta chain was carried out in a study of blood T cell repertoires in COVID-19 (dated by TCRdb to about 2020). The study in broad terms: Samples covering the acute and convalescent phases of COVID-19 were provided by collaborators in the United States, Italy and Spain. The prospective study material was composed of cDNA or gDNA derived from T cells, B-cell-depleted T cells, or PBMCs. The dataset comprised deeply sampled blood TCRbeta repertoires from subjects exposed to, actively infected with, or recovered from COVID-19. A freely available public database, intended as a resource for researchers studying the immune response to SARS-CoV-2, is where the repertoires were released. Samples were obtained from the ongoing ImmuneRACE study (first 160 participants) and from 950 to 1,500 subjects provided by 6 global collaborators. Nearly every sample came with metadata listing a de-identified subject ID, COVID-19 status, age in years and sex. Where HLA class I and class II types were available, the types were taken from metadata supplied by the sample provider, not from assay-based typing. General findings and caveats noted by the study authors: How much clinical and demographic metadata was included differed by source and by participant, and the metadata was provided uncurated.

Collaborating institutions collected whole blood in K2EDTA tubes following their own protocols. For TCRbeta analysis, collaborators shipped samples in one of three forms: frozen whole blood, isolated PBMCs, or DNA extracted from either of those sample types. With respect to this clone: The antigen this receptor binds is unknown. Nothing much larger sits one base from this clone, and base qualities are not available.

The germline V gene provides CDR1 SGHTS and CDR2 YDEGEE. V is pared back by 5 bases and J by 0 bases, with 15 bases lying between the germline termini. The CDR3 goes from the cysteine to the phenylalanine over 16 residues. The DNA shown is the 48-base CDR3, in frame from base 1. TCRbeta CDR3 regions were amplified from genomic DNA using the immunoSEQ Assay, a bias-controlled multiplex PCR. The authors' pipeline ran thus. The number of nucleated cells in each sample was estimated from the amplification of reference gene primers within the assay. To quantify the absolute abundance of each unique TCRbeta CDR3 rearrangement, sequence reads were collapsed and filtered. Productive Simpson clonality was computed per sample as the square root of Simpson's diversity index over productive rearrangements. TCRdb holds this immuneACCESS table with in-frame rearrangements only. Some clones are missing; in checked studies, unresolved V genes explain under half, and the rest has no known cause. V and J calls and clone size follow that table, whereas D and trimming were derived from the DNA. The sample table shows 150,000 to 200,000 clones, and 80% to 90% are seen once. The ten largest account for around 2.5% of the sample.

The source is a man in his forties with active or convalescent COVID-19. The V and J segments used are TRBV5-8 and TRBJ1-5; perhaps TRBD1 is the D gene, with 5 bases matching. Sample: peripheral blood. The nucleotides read TGTGCCAGCAGATCCCCGGGGGAAGTTAGCAATCAGCCCCAGCATTTT. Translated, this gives CASRSPGEVSNQPQHF.